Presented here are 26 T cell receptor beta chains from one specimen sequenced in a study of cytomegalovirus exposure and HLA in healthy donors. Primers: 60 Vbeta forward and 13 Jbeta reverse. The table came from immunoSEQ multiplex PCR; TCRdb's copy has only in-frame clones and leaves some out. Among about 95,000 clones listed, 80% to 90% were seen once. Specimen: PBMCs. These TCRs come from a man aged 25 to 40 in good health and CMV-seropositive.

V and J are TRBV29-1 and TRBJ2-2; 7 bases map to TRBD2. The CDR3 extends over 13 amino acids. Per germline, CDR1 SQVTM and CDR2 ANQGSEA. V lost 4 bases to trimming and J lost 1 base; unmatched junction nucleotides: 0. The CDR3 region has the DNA TGCAGCGTTGGCGGGAGGAACACCGGGGAGCTGTTTTTT. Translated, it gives CSVGGRNTGELFF.

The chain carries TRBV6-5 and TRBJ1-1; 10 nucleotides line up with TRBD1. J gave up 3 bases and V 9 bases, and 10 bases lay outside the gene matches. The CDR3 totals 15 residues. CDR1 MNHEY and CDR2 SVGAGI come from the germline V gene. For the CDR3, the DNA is TGTGCCAGTAGGGCCCCGGGACAGGGGCACACTGAAGCTTTCTTT. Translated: CASRAPGQGHTEAFF.

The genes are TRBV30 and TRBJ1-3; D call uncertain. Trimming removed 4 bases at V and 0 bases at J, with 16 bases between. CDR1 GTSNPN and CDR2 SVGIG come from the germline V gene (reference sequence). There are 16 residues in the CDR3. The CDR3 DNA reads TGTGCCTGGACCAGCGTCCTGCCCCGCTCTGGAAACACCATATATTTT. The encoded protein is CAWTSVLPRSGNTIYF.

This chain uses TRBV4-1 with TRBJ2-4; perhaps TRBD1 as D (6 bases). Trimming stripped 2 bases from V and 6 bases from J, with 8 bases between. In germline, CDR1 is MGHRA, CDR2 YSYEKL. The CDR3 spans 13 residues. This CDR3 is CASSQLDRNIQYF. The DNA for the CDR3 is TGCGCCAGCAGCCAACTGGACAGAAACATTCAGTACTTC.

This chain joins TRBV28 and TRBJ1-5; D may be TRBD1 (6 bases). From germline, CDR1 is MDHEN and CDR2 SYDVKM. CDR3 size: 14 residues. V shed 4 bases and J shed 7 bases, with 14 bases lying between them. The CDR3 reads CASSSGQPVQPQHF. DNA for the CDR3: TGTGCCAGCAGTTCAGGACAGCCGGTACAGCCCCAGCATTTT. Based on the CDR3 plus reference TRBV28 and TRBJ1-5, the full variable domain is DVKVTQSSRYLVKRTGEKVFLECVQDMDHENMFWYRQDPGLGLRLIYFSYDVKMKEKGDIPEGYSVSREKKERFSLILESASTNQTSMYLCASSSGQPVQPQHFGDGTRLSIL.

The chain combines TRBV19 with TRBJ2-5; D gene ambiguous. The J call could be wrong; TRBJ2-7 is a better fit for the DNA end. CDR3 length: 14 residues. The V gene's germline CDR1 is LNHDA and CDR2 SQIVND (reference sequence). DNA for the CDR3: TGTGCCAGTAGAATCCGTCGCGAATCCTACGAGCAGTACTTC. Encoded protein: CASRIRRESYEQYF.

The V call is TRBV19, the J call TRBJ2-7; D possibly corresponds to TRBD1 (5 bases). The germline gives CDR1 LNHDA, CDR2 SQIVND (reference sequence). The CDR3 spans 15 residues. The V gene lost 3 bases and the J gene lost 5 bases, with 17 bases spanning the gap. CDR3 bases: TGTGCCAGTAGTATGAGTGGGGCCCGGTATGACGAGCAGTACTTC. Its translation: CASSMSGARYDEQYF.

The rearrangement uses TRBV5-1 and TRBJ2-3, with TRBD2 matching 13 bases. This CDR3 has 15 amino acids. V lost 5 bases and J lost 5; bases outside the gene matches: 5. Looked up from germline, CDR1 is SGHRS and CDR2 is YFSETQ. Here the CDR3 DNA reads TGCGCCAGCAGTGACGGACTAGCGGGAGAAGATACGCAGTATTTT. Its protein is CASSDGLAGEDTQYF.

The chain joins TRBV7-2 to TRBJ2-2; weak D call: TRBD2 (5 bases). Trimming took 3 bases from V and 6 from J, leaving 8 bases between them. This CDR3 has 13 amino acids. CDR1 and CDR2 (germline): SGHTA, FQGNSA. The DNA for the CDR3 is TGTGCCAGCAGCTTCAGCGGAGCCGGGGAGCTGTTTTTT. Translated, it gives CASSFSGAGELFF.

The CDR3 sequence: CASRLTGTEPYEQYF. CDR3 DNA: TGTGCCAGCAGACTGACCGGGACAGAGCCCTACGAGCAGTACTTC. The rearrangement joins TRBV7-2 to TRBJ2-7; 7 positions match TRBD1. The CDR3 loop spans 15 amino acids. Trimming cost V 6 bases and J 2 bases; bases outside gene matches: 10. CDR1 and CDR2 (germline): SGHTA, FQGNSA.

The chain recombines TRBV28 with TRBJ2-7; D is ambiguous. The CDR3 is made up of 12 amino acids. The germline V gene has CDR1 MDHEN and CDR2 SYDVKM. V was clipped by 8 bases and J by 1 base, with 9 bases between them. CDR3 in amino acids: CASQENSYEQYF. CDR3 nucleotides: TGTGCCAGCCAGGAAAATTCCTACGAGCAGTACTTC.

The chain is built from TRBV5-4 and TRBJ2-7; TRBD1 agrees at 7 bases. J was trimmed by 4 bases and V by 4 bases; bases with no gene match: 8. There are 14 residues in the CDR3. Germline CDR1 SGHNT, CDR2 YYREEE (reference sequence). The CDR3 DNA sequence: TGTGCCAGCAGCCCAAATCCACAGGGGTACGAGCAGTACTTC. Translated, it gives CASSPNPQGYEQYF. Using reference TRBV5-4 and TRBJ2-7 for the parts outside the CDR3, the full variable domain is ETGVTQSPTHLIKTRGQQVTLRCSSQSGHNTVSWYQQALGQGPQFIFQYYREEENGRGNFPPRFSGLQFPNYSSELNVNALELDDSALYLCASSPNPQGYEQYFGPGTRLTVT.

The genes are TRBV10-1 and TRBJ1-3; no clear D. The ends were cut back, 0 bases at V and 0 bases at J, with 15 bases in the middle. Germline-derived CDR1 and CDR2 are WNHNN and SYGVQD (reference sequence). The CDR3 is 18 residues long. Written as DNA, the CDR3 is TGCGCCAGCAGTGAGTCCATCGGGCGGACTCGCTCTGGAAACACCATATATTTT. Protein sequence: CASSESIGRTRSGNTIYF.

The CDR3 region has the DNA TGCGCCAGCAGCCAAGAGGCCAGATTACTGAACACTGAAGCTTTCTTT. Its translation: CASSQEARLLNTEAFF. V is TRBV4-1 and J is TRBJ1-1; D gene ambiguous. Germline CDR1 reads MGHRA; CDR2 reads YSYEKL. The CDR3 consists of 16 residues. The ends were cut back, 0 bases at V and 0 bases at J, with 11 bases in the middle.

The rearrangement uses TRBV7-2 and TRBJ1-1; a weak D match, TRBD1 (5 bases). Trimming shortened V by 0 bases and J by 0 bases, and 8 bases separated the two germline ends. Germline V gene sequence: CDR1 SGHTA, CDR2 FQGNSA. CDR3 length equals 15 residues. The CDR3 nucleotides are TGTGCCAGCAGCTTAGCTGGACACATGAACACTGAAGCTTTCTTT. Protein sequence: CASSLAGHMNTEAFF.

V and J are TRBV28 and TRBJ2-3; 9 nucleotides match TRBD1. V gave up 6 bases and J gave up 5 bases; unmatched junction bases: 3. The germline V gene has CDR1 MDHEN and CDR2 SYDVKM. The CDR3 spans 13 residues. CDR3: CASSGTGLDTQYF. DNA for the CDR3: TGTGCCAGCAGCGGGACAGGGCTAGATACGCAGTATTTT.

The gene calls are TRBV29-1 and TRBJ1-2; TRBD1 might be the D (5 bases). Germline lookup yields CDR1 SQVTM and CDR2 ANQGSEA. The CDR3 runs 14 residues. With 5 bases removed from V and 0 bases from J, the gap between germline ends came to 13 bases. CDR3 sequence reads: CSVTGTESNYGYTF. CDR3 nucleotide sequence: TGCAGCGTTACCGGGACTGAGTCTAACTATGGCTACACCTTC. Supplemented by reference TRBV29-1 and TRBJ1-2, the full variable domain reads SAVISQKPSRDICQRGTSLTIQCQVDSQVTMMFWYRQQPGQSLTLIATANQGSEATYESGFVIDKFPISRPNLTFSTLTVSNMSPEDSSIYLCSVTGTESNYGYTFGSGTRLTVV.

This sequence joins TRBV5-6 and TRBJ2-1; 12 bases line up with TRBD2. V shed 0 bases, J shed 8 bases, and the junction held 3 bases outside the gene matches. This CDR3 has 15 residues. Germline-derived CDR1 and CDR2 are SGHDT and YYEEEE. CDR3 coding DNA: TGTGCCAGCAGCTTGGGACTAGCGGGAGACGATGAGCAGTTCTTC. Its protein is CASSLGLAGDDEQFF.

The CDR3 loop reads CASTRGGSYEQYF. For the CDR3, the DNA is TGTGCCAGCACCCGGGGAGGGTCCTACGAGCAGTACTTC. The chain has TRBV2 and TRBJ2-7, with 7 nucleotides matching TRBD2. The CDR3 is made up of 13 amino acids. Germline-derived CDR1 and CDR2 are SNHLY and FYNNEI. Trimming at V came to 7 bases and at J to 1 base, leaving 4 bases not matched to a gene.

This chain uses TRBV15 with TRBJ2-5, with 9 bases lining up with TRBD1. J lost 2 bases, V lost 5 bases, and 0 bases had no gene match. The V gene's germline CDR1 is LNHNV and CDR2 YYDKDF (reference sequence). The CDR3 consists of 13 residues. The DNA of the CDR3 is TGTGCCACCAGCGGACAGGGGCAAGAGACCCAGTACTTC. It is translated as CATSGQGQETQYF.

The CDR3 loop reads CASSDLDRAVQYF. The CDR3 nucleotides are TGTGCCAGCAGTGACTTAGACAGGGCGGTGCAGTACTTC. V and J are TRBV25-1 and TRBJ2-7, with 7 bases aligning to TRBD1. This CDR3 contains 13 residues. Per the germline V gene, CDR1 is MGHDK and CDR2 is SYGVNS. Unmatched junction bases numbered 8, after V lost 3 bases and J lost 9 bases.

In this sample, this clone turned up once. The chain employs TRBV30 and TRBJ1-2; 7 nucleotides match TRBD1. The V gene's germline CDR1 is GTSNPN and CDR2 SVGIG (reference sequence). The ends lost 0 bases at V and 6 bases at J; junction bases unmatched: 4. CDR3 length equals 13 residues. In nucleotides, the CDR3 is TGTGCCTGGAGTGTACAACAGGGGAATGGCTACACCTTC. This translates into CAWSVQQGNGYTF.

This chain's CDR3 is CASYGTGAINFLDEQFF. The CDR3 nucleotides are TGCGCCAGTTACGGGACAGGGGCTATAAACTTTTTGGATGAGCAGTTCTTC. This rearrangement joins TRBV10-2 to TRBJ2-1; 10 bases line up with TRBD1. The CDR3 runs 17 residues. Germline V lookup: CDR1 WSHSY, CDR2 SAAADI. Trimming removed 9 bases from V and 8 bases from J; junction bases left unmatched: 19.

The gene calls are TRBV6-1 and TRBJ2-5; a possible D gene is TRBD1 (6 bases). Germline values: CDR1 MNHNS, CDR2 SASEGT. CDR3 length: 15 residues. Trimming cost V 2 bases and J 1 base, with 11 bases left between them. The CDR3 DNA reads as TGTGCCAGCAGTGAAATCCCGGACAGCCAAGAGACCCAGTACTTC. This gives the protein CASSEIPDSQETQYF.

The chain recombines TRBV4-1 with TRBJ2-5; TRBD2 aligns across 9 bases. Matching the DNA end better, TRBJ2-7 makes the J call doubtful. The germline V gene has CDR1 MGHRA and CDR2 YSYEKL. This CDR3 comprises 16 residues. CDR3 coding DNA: TGCGCCAGCAGCCAGCTGACTAGCGGAGGCTCCTACGAGCAGTACTTC. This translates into CASSQLTSGGSYEQYF.

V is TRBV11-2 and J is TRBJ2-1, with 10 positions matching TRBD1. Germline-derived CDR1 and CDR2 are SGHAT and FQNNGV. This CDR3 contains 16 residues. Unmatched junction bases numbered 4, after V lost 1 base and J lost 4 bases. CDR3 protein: CASSLGPGQGYNEQFF. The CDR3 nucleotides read TGTGCCAGCAGCTTAGGCCCGGGACAGGGGTACAATGAGCAGTTCTTC.